Listed below are T cell receptor beta chains from one sample, sequenced in a study of T cell responses to AZD1222 COVID-19 vaccine. The assay was immunoSEQ multiplex PCR, and TCRdb's table has in-frame clones only and misses some. Counted here are about 80,000 clones, around 90% occurring once; the ten biggest clones make up roughly 23%. The starting material was peripheral blood, obtained on day 0 of AZD1222 vaccination. The receptors shown here come from an adult in good health. The conserved cysteine and the conserved F or W are not part of the CDR3 here. Each record gives: V gene, J gene, CDR3 protein.

TRBV5-6	TRBJ1-1	ASSFNYGEMNTEAF
TRBV7-9	TRBJ1-4	ASSEQGGDEKLF
TRBV6-2/TRBV6-3	TRBJ1-5	ASSWGPGTGFNQPQH
TRBV14	TRBJ2-7	ASSPVTGWVGEQY
TRBV7-6	TRBJ2-1	ASSPRGTFSYNEQF
TRBV15	TRBJ2-5	ATSRDAGQETQY
TRBV18	TRBJ2-7	ASSPPDRDEQY
TRBV11-3	TRBJ1-1	ASAGLMNTEAF
TRBV2	TRBJ1-5	ASSDNRGVQPQH
TRBV5-1	TRBJ2-5	ASSLEVAGSKETQY
TRBV3-1/TRBV3-2	TRBJ1-5	ASSQGAKGNQPQH
TRBV9	TRBJ2-2	ASSVRRTTGELF
TRBV11-2	TRBJ2-7	ASSLDPIPGGEDEQY
TRBV7-6	TRBJ1-1	ASSPPRGPTEAF